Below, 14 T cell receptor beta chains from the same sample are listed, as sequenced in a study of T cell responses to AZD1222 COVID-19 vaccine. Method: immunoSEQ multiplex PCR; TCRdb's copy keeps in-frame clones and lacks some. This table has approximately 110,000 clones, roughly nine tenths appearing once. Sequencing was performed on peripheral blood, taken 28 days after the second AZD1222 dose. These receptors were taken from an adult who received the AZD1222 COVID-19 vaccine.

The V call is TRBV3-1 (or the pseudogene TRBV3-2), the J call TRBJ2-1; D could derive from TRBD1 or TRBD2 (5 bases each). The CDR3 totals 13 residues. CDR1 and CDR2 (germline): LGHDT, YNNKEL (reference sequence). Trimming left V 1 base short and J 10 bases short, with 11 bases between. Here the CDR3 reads CASSQVGAGEQFF. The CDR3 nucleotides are TGTGCCAGCAGCCAAGTGGGAGCAGGGGAGCAGTTCTTC.

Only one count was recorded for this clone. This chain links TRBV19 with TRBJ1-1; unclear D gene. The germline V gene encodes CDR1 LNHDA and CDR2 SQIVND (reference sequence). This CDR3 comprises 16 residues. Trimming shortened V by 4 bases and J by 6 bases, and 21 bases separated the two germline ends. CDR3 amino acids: CASSTARDTPRAEAFF. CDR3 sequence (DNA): TGTGCCAGTAGTACCGCTCGCGACACGCCGAGGGCTGAAGCTTTCTTT.

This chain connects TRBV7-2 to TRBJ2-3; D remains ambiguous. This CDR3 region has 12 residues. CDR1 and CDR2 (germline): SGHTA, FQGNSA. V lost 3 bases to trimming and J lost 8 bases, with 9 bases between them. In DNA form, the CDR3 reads TGTGCCAGCAGCTTTGGTGCAGTTACGCAGTATTTT. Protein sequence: CASSFGAVTQYF.

The CDR3 loop is CASSPVKANTGELFF. In nucleotides, the CDR3 is TGTGCCAGCTCACCGGTTAAGGCGAACACCGGGGAGCTGTTTTTT. The V gene is TRBV18, the J gene TRBJ2-2; D remains ambiguous. The V gene's germline CDR1 is KGHSH and CDR2 LQKENI. The CDR3 has 15 amino acids. Trimming took 3 bases from V and 0 from J, leaving 8 bases between them.

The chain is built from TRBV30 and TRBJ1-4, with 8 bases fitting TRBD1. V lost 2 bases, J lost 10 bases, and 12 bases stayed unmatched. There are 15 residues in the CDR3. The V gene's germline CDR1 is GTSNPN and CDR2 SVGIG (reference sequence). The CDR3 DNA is TGTGCCTGGAGTCCACGGACAGGGTTGGGTTTAAAACTGTTTTTT. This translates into CAWSPRTGLGLKLFF.

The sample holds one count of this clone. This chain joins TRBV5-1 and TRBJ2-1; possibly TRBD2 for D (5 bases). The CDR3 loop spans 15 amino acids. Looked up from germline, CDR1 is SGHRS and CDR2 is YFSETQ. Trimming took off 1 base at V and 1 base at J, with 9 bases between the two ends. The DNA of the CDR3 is TGCGCCAGCAGCTTGAACGGGGAATCCTACAATGAGCAGTTCTTC. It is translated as CASSLNGESYNEQFF.

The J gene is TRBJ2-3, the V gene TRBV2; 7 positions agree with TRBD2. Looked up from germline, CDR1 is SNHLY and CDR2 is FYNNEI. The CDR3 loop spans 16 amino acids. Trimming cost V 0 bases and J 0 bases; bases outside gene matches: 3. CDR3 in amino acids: CASSEAGGVSTDTQYF. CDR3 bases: TGTGCCAGCAGTGAAGCGGGAGGGGTTAGCACAGATACGCAGTATTTT.

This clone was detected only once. CDR3 in amino acids: CAWSVSTNLFF. The DNA of the CDR3 is TGTGCCTGGAGTGTAAGCACTAACCTGTTTTTT. The chain employs TRBV30 and TRBJ1-4; D gene uncertain. Per the germline V gene, CDR1 is GTSNPN and CDR2 is SVGIG (reference sequence). Between the trimmed V and J ends, which lost 0 bases and 14 bases, there was a span of 10 bases. The CDR3 has 11 amino acids.

The CDR3 DNA reads TGTGCCAGCAGTTTATCGGCAGGGTTAGGTCAGCCCCAGCATTTT. Translation gives CASSLSAGLGQPQHF. The V gene is TRBV27, the J gene TRBJ1-5; maybe TRBD1 (5 bases). CDR1 and CDR2 (germline): MNHEY, SMNVEV (reference sequence). The CDR3 consists of 15 residues. Trimming shortened V by 0 bases and J by 6 bases, and 12 bases separated the two germline ends.

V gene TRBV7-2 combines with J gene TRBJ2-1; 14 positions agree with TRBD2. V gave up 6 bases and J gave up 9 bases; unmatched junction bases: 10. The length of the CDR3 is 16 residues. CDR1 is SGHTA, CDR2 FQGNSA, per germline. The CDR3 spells CASRPAGTSGRGEQFF. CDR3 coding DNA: TGTGCCAGCAGGCCCGCCGGGACTAGCGGGAGAGGTGAGCAGTTCTTC.

CDR3 loop: CASTHLEGSNTGELFF. In nucleotides, the CDR3 is TGTGCCAGCACCCACTTGGAGGGATCGAACACCGGGGAGCTGTTTTTT. The V and J genes are TRBV11-2 and TRBJ2-2; TRBD2 might be the D (6 bases). CDR1 and CDR2 from the germline V gene are SGHAT and FQNNGV. Trimming stripped 7 bases from V and 0 bases from J, with 15 bases between. The CDR3 loop spans 16 amino acids.

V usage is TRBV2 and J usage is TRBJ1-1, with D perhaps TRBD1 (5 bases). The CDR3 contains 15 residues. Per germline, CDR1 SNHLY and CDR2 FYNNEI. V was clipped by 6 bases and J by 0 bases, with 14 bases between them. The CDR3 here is CASRSEGIMNTEAFF. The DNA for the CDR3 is TGTGCCAGCAGGTCAGAGGGGATTATGAACACTGAAGCTTTCTTT.

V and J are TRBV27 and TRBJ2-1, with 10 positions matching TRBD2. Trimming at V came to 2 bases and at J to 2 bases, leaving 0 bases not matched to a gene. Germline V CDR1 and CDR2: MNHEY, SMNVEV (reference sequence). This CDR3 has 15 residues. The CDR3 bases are TGTGCCAGCAGTTTAGGGACTAGCGCCTACAATGAGCAGTTCTTC. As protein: CASSLGTSAYNEQFF.

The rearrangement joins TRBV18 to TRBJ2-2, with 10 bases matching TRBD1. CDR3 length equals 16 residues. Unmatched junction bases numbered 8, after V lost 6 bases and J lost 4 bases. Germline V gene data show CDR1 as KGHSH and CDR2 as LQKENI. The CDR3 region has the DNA TGTGCCAGCTCCCATGACAGGGGGCTCACCACCGGGGAGCTGTTTTTT. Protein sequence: CASSHDRGLTTGELFF. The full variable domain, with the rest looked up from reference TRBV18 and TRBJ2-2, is NAGVMQNPRHLVRRRGQEARLRCSPMKGHSHVYWYRQLPEEGLKFMVYLQKENIIDESGMPKERFSAEFPKEGPSILRIQQVVRGDSAAYFCASSHDRGLTTGELFFGEGSRLTVL.